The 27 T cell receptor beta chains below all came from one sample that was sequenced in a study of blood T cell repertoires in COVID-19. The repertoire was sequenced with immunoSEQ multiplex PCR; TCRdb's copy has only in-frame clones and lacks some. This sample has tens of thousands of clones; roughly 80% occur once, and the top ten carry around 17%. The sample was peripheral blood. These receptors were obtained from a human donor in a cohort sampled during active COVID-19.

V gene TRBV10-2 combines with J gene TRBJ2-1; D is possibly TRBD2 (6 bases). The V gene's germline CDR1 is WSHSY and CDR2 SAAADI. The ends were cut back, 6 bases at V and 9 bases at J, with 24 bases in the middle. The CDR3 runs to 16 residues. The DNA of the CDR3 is TGCGCCAGCAGACTAATTACCGGGACTTATAATTCTGAGCAGTTCTTC. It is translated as CASRLITGTYNSEQFF.

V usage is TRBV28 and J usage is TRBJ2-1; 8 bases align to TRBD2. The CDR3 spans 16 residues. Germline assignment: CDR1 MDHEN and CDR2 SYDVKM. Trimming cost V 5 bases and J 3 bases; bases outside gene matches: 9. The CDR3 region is CASSAAGTRVYNEQFF. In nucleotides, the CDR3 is TGTGCCAGCAGTGCCGCCGGGACTAGAGTCTACAATGAGCAGTTCTTC.

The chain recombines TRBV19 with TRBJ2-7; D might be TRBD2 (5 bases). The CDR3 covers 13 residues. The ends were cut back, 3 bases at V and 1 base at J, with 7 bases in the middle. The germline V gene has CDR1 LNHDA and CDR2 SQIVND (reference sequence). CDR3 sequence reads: CASSIGDSYEQYF. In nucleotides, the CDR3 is TGTGCCAGTAGTATCGGGGATTCCTACGAGCAGTACTTC.

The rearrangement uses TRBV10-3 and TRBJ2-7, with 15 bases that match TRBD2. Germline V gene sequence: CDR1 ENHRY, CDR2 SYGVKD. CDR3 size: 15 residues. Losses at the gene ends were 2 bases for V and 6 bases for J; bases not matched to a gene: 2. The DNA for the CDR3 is TGTGCCATCAGTGAGGGACTAGCGGGAGGGGGCGAGCAGTACTTC. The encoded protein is CAISEGLAGGGEQYF.

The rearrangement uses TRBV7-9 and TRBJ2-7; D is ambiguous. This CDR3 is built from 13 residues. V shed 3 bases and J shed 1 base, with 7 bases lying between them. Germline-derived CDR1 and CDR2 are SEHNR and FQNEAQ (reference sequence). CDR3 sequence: CASSFSVSYEQYF. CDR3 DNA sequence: TGTGCCAGCAGCTTTTCGGTGTCCTACGAGCAGTACTTC.

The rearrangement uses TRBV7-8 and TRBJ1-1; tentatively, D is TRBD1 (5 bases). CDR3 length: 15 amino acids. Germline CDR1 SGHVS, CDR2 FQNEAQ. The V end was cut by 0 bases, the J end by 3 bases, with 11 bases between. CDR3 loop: CASSLAAGIDTEAFF. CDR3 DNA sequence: TGTGCCAGCAGCTTAGCGGCAGGGATAGACACTGAAGCTTTCTTT.

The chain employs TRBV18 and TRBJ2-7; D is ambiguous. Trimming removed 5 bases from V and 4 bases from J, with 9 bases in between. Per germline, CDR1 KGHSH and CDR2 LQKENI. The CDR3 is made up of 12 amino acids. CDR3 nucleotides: TGTGCCAGCTCATCTAATCTATACGAGCAGTACTTC. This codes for CASSSNLYEQYF.

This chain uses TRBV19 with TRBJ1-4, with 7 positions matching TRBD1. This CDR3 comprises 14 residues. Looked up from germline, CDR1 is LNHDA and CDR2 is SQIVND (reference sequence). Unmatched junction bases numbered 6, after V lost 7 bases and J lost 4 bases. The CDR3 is CASKENRGNEKLFF. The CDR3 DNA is TGTGCCAGTAAAGAAAACAGGGGTAATGAAAAACTGTTTTTT.

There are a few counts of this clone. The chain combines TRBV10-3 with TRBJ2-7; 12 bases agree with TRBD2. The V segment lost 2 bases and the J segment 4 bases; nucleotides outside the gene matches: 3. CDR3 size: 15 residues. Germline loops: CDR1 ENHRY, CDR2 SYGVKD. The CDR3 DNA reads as TGTGCCATCAGTGAGGGGGGACTAGCGGGTTACGAGCAGTACTTC. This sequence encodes CAISEGGLAGYEQYF.

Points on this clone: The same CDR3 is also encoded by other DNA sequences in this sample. The CDR3 reads CASSPPATSTDTQYF. The CDR3 DNA sequence: TGTGCCAGCTCACCACCGGCGACTAGCACAGATACGCAGTATTTT. The V call is TRBV18, the J call TRBJ2-3; D is ambiguous. In germline, CDR1 is KGHSH, CDR2 LQKENI. The germline V and J ends were trimmed by 0 bases and 0 bases, with 7 bases remaining between them. CDR3 size: 15 residues.

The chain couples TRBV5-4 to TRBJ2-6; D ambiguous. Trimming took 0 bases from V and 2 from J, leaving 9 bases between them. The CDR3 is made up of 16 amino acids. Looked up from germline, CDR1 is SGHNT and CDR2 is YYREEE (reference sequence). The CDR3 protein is CASSLDAGTGANVLTF. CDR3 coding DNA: TGTGCCAGCAGCTTGGATGCAGGCACTGGGGCCAACGTCCTGACTTTC.

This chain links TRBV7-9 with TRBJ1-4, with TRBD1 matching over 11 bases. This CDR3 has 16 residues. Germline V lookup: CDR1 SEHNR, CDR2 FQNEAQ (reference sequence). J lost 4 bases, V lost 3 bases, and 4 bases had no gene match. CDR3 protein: CASSFGQGAGNEKLFF. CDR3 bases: TGTGCCAGCAGCTTTGGACAGGGGGCGGGTAATGAAAAACTGTTTTTT.

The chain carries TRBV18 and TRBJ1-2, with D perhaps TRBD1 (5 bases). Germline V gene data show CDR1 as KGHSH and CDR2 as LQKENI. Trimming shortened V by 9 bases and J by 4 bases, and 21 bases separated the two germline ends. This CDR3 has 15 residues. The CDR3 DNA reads TGTGCCAGTGTCGCAGGAGGGAGGGACGGCTATGGCTACACCTTC. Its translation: CASVAGGRDGYGYTF.

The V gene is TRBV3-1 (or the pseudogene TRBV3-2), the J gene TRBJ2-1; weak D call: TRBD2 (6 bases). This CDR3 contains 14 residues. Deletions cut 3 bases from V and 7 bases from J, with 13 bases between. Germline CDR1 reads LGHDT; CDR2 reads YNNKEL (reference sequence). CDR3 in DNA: TGTGCCAGCAGCCAGGCGGGACGGGGGAATGAGCAGTTCTTC. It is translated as CASSQAGRGNEQFF.

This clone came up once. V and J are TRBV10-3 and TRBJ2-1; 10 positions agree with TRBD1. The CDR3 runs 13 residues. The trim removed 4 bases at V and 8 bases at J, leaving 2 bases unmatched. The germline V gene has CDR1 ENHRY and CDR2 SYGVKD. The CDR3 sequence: CAISAGTGDEQFF. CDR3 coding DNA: TGTGCCATCAGTGCCGGGACAGGGGATGAGCAGTTCTTC.

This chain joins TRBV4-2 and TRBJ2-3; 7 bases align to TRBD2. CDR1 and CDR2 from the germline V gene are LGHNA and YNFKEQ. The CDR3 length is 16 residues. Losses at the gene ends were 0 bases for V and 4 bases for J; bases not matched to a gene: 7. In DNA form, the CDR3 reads TGTGCCAGCAGCCAAGACTTGGGTCGGGAGGCAGATACGCAGTATTTT. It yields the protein CASSQDLGREADTQYF.

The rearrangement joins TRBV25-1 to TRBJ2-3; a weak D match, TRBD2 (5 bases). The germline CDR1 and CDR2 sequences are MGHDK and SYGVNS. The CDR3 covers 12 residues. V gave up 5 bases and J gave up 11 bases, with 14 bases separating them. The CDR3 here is CASSHNTGRQYF. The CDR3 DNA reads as TGTGCCAGCAGTCACAATACGGGAAGGCAGTATTTT.

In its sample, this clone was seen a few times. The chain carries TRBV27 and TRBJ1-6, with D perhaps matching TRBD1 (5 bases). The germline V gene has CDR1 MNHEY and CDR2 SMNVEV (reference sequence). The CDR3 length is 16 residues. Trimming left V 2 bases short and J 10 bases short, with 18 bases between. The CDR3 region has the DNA TGTGCCAGCAGTTTAATGGCGGGGGTAGAGGGGTCACCCCTCCACTTT. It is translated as CASSLMAGVEGSPLHF.

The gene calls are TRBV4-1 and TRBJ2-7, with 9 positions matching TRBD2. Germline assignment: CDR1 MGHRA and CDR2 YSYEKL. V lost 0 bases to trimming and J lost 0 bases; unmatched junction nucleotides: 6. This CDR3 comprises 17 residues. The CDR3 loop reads CASSQEETSGSSYEQYF. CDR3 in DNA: TGCGCCAGCAGCCAAGAGGAGACTAGCGGCTCCTCCTACGAGCAGTACTTC.

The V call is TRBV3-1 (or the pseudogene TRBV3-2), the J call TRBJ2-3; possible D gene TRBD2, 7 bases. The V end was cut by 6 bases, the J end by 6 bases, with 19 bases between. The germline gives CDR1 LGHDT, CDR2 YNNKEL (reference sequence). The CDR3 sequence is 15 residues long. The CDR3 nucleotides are TGTGCCAGCAGTGCCGAGGGGGGGAAGACGGATACGCAGTATTTT. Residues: CASSAEGGKTDTQYF.

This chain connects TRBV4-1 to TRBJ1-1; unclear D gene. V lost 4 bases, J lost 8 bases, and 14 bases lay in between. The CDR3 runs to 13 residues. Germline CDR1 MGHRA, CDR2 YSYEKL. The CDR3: CASSLRERGEAFF. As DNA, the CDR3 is TGCGCCAGCAGCCTCCGGGAGCGAGGGGAAGCTTTCTTT.

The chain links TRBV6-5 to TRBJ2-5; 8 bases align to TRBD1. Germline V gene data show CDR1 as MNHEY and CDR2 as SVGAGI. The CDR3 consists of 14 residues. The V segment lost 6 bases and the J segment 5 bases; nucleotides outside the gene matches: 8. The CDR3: CASRPTGAGETQYF. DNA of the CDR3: TGTGCCAGCAGACCGACAGGGGCCGGGGAGACCCAGTACTTC.

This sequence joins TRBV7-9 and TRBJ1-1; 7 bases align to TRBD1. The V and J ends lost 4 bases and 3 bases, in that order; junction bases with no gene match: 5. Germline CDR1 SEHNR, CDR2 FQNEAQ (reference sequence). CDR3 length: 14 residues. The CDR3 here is CASSSLTGDTEAFF. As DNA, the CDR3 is TGTGCCAGCAGCTCACTTACAGGGGACACTGAAGCTTTCTTT.

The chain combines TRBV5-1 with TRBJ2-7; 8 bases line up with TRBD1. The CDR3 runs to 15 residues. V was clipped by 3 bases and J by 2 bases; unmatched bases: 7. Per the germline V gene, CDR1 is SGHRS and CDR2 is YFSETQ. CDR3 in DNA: TGCGCCAGCAGCTCGGGACAGGTTGCCCCCTACGAGCAGTACTTC. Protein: CASSSGQVAPYEQYF. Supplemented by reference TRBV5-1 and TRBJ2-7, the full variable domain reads KAGVTQTPRYLIKTRGQQVTLSCSPISGHRSVSWYQQTPGQGLQFLFEYFSETQRNKGNFPGRFSGRQFSNSRSEMNVSTLELGDSALYLCASSSGQVAPYEQYFGPGTRLTVT.

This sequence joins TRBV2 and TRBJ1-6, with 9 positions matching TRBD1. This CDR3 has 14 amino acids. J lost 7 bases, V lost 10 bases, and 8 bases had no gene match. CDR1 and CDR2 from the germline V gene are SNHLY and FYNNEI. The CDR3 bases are TGTGCCACCCGACAGGGGGGAAGGAATTCACCCCTCCACTTT. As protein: CATRQGGRNSPLHF.

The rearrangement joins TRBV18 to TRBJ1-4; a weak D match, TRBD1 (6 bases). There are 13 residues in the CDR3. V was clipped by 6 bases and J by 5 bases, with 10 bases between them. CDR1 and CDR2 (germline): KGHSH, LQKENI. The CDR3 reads CASSNTGNEKLFF. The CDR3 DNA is TGTGCCAGCTCGAACACAGGGAATGAAAAACTGTTTTTT.

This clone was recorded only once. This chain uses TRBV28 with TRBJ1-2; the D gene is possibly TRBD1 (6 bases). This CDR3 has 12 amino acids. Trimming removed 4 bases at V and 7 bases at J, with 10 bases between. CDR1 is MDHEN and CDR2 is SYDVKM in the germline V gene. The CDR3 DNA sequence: TGTGCCAGCAGTTCGCAACAGGGTGGCTACACCTTC. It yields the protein CASSSQQGGYTF.